What follows are 28 T cell receptor beta chains derived from one specimen sequenced in a study of control samples from healthy donors and cancer patients. This table comes from immunoSEQ multiplex PCR, and its TCRdb copy is limited to in-frame clones, with some not included. The sample includes about 170,000 clones, roughly 89% of them seen just once. Sequencing was performed on blood. The receptors come from a woman between 25 and 40 years old in good health.

This clone was found once. The chain is built from TRBV23-1 and TRBJ1-1; 8 bases fit TRBD1. TRBV23-1 is an ORF for which the function is uncertain. The CDR3 loop spans 12 amino acids. V lost 6 bases, J lost 3 bases, and 0 bases stayed unmatched. The CDR3 spells CASRQGDTEAFF. In DNA form, the CDR3 reads TGCGCCAGCAGACAGGGGGACACTGAAGCTTTCTTT.

The rearrangement links TRBV5-1 to TRBJ2-3; D could derive from TRBD1 or TRBD2 (5 bases each). Trimming stripped 3 bases from V and 6 bases from J, with 5 bases between. The CDR3 is made up of 11 amino acids. The germline V gene encodes CDR1 SGHRS and CDR2 YFSETQ. The CDR3 is CASSWGDTQYF. CDR3 sequence (DNA): TGCGCCAGCAGCTGGGGGGATACGCAGTATTTT.

The chain couples TRBV7-9 to TRBJ1-1; unclear D gene. With 5 bases removed from V and 1 base from J, the gap between germline ends came to 8 bases. CDR3 length: 13 residues. Germline CDR1 SEHNR, CDR2 FQNEAQ (reference sequence). The CDR3 DNA is TGTGCCAGCAGCCGGACGGCGAACACTGAAGCTTTCTTT. This translates into CASSRTANTEAFF. Full variable domain (remainder filled in from reference TRBV7-9 and TRBJ1-1): DTGVSQNPRHKITKRGQNVTFRCDPISEHNRLYWYRQTLGQGPEFLTYFQNEAQLEKSRLLSDRFSAERPKGSFSTLEIQRTEQGDSAMYLCASSRTANTEAFFGQGTRLTVV.

The chain employs TRBV5-6 and TRBJ1-2; 7 bases align to TRBD1. CDR1 is SGHDT and CDR2 is YYEEEE in the germline V gene. This CDR3 has 14 residues. Trimming took 0 bases from V and 3 from J; bases not matched to a gene: 2. CDR3 protein: CASSLGQGDYGYTF. Written as DNA, the CDR3 is TGTGCCAGCAGCTTGGGACAGGGAGACTATGGCTACACCTTC.

The chain employs TRBV11-2 and TRBJ1-2, with 10 bases fitting TRBD1. Germline loops: CDR1 SGHAT, CDR2 FQNNGV. J was trimmed by 2 bases and V by 1 base; bases with no gene match: 1. This CDR3 has 15 residues. CDR3 DNA sequence: TGTGCCAGCAGCTTAGGGGGACAGGGGAACTATGGCTACACCTTC. Its translation: CASSLGGQGNYGYTF.

The chain is built from TRBV24-1 and TRBJ2-7, with unresolved D. Trimming took 0 bases from V and 4 from J, leaving 6 bases between them. Germline V gives CDR1 KGHDR, CDR2 SFDVKD. The length of the CDR3 is 13 residues. CDR3 DNA sequence: TGTGCCACCAGTGATTTGGTCAGATACGAGCAGTACTTC. This codes for CATSDLVRYEQYF.

The chain joins TRBV29-1 to TRBJ1-4; a weak D match, TRBD1 (6 bases). Per germline, CDR1 SQVTM and CDR2 ANQGSEA. The CDR3 totals 13 residues. V shed 3 bases and J shed 7 bases, with 12 bases lying between them. CDR3: CSVDLGQSEKLFF. The CDR3 nucleotides read TGCAGCGTTGATCTGGGACAAAGTGAAAAACTGTTTTTT.

The chain links TRBV7-3 to TRBJ2-7; TRBD2 aligns across 13 bases. Trimming cost V 5 bases and J 3 bases; bases outside gene matches: 4. The CDR3 is 15 amino acids. Per germline, CDR1 SGHTA and CDR2 FQGTGA. CDR3 coding DNA: TGTGCCAGCAGCCAACGGACTAGCGGGGGCTACGAGCAGTACTTC. As protein: CASSQRTSGGYEQYF.

Notes on this clone: Other DNA sequences of this sample code for an identical CDR3. The V and J genes are TRBV6-6 and TRBJ2-3; possibly TRBD2 for D (7 bases). Trimming left V 2 bases short and J 1 base short, with 10 bases between. The CDR3 is 15 amino acids. CDR1 MNHNY and CDR2 SVGAGI come from the germline V gene (reference sequence). This chain's CDR3 is CASSYGRGGTDTQYF. The CDR3 DNA reads TGTGCCAGCAGTTACGGGAGGGGGGGCACAGATACGCAGTATTTT.

The chain uses TRBV28 and TRBJ1-2; the D is unclear. Trimming took 4 bases from V and 4 from J, leaving 7 bases between them. Germline lookup yields CDR1 MDHEN and CDR2 SYDVKM. This CDR3 spans 12 amino acids. DNA of the CDR3: TGTGCCAGCAGTTCCGACACCTATGGCTACACCTTC. Translation: CASSSDTYGYTF.

This chain uses TRBV5-1 with TRBJ2-1; the match to TRBD2 covers 8 bases. CDR3 length: 15 residues. Trimming cost V 0 bases and J 5 bases; bases outside gene matches: 4. Per the germline V gene, CDR1 is SGHRS and CDR2 is YFSETQ. CDR3 nucleotides: TGCGCCAGCAGCTTGGGGAGCGGGGGCAACAATGAGCAGTTCTTC. Translated: CASSLGSGGNNEQFF. The whole variable domain, remainder taken from reference TRBV5-1 and TRBJ2-1, is KAGVTQTPRYLIKTRGQQVTLSCSPISGHRSVSWYQQTPGQGLQFLFEYFSETQRNKGNFPGRFSGRQFSNSRSEMNVSTLELGDSALYLCASSLGSGGNNEQFFGPGTRLTVL.

The chain recombines TRBV15 with TRBJ1-2, with D perhaps TRBD1 (5 bases). Germline CDR1 and CDR2: LNHNV and YYDKDF (reference sequence). CDR3 length: 14 amino acids. Trimming removed 0 bases at V and 4 bases at J, with 9 bases between. CDR3 sequence reads: CATSRDLGTYGYTF. CDR3 nucleotides: TGTGCCACCAGCAGAGATCTGGGGACCTATGGCTACACCTTC.

The J gene is TRBJ2-5, the V gene TRBV5-8; 13 bases are a match to TRBD2. V shed 0 bases, J shed 4 bases, and the junction held 3 bases outside the gene matches. Germline V gene lookup returns CDR1 SGHTS and CDR2 YDEGEE. CDR3 length: 16 amino acids. CDR3 nucleotides: TGTGCCAGCAGCTTGGGGCGACTAGCGGGGGGAGAGACCCAGTACTTC. Its protein is CASSLGRLAGGETQYF.

The V and J genes are TRBV6-5 and TRBJ2-2, with D unclear. Trimming removed 4 bases from V and 11 bases from J, with 8 bases in between. The CDR3 has 11 amino acids. Per the germline V gene, CDR1 is MNHEY and CDR2 is SVGAGI. CDR3 sequence: CASSLRPELFF. The CDR3 DNA reads TGTGCCAGCAGTTTGAGGCCTGAGCTGTTTTTT.

Written as DNA, the CDR3 is TGTGCCAGCAGCTCCCCCGGGACGGAGTATGGCTACACCTTC. It translates to CASSSPGTEYGYTF. This chain uses TRBV7-9 with TRBJ1-2; D is perhaps TRBD1 (5 bases). Germline-derived CDR1 and CDR2 are SEHNR and FQNEAQ (reference sequence). Trimming stripped 4 bases from V and 5 bases from J, with 14 bases between. This CDR3 is 14 amino acids long.

The chain employs TRBV3-1 (or the pseudogene TRBV3-2) and TRBJ1-6, with 9 nucleotides matching TRBD1. The CDR3 loop spans 16 amino acids. J lost 6 bases, V lost 1 base, and 4 bases had no gene match. Germline CDR1 is LGHDT and CDR2 is YNNKEL (reference sequence). The CDR3 nucleotides read TGTGCCAGCAGCCAAGCCCCGGGACAGGGTAATTCACCCCTCCACTTT. Protein product: CASSQAPGQGNSPLHF.

In DNA form, the CDR3 reads TGTGCCAGCAGTTTCAGGAGGACCTACAATGAGCAGTTCTTC. As protein: CASSFRRTYNEQFF. J is TRBJ2-1 and V is TRBV27, with D perhaps matching TRBD2 (5 bases). The CDR3 totals 14 residues. Trimming stripped 3 bases from V and 2 bases from J, with 8 bases between. Germline V gives CDR1 MNHEY, CDR2 SMNVEV (reference sequence).

The chain is built from TRBV11-3 and TRBJ1-2, with D perhaps TRBD1 (6 bases). V gave up 5 bases and J gave up 4 bases, with 11 bases separating them. Germline loops: CDR1 SGHNT, CDR2 YENEEA. This CDR3 contains 13 residues. The CDR3 nucleotides read TGTGCCAGCAGCCCGCAGGGGACCTATGGCTACACCTTC. It is translated as CASSPQGTYGYTF.

This clone was recorded only once. This chain joins TRBV5-4 and TRBJ2-6; tentatively, D is TRBD1 or TRBD2 (5 bases each). Germline CDR1 reads SGHNT; CDR2 reads YYREEE (reference sequence). The CDR3 spans 20 residues. Trimming removed 0 bases at V and 0 bases at J, with 19 bases between. CDR3 in DNA: TGTGCCAGCAGCTTGGAGACGGGGCCTCTATCTAGCTCTGGGGCCAACGTCCTGACTTTC. Its translation: CASSLETGPLSSSGANVLTF.

The rearrangement joins TRBV7-3 to TRBJ2-5; 12 bases line up with TRBD2. The CDR3 contains 16 residues. V lost 5 bases and J lost 4; bases outside the gene matches: 8. Germline loops: CDR1 SGHTA, CDR2 FQGTGA. Here the CDR3 reads CASSPLAGGRGETQYF. The CDR3 DNA sequence: TGTGCCAGCAGCCCCCTAGCGGGGGGGCGAGGAGAGACCCAGTACTTC. Full variable domain (rest looked up from reference TRBV7-3 and TRBJ2-5): GAGVSQTPSNKVTEKGKYVELRCDPISGHTALYWYRQSLGQGPEFLIYFQGTGAADDSGLPNDRFFAVRPEGSVSTLKIQRTERGDSAVYLCASSPLAGGRGETQYFGPGTRLLVL.

The genes are TRBV7-9 and TRBJ2-1, with TRBD1 matching over 7 bases. The CDR3 has 14 amino acids. J lost 4 bases, V lost 1 base, and 1 base had no gene match. Per germline, CDR1 SEHNR and CDR2 FQNEAQ (reference sequence). The DNA for the CDR3 is TGTGCCAGCAGCTTAGGGGGACAGTACAATGAGCAGTTCTTC. Its protein product is CASSLGGQYNEQFF.

The rearrangement links TRBV3-1 (or the pseudogene TRBV3-2) to TRBJ2-1; 7 nucleotides line up with TRBD2. The CDR3 totals 16 residues. The germline V gene has CDR1 LGHDT and CDR2 YNNKEL (reference sequence). Losses at the gene ends were 3 bases for V and 1 base for J; bases not matched to a gene: 6. CDR3 residues: CASSQGLSDSYNEQFF. CDR3 nucleotide sequence: TGTGCCAGCAGCCAGGGACTATCTGATTCCTACAATGAGCAGTTCTTC.

The rearrangement links TRBV4-3 to TRBJ2-1; D gene unclear. Germline CDR1 and CDR2: LGHNA and YSLEER. V was trimmed by 0 bases and J by 0 bases, leaving 9 bases between them. The CDR3 is 16 amino acids. The CDR3, as DNA: TGCGCCAGCAGCCAAGAGTCGCGGCCCTCCTACAATGAGCAGTTCTTC. Protein: CASSQESRPSYNEQFF.

The sample holds one count of this clone. The chain employs TRBV6-5 and TRBJ1-4, with D perhaps matching TRBD1 (6 bases). The germline gives CDR1 MNHEY, CDR2 SVGAGI. With 9 bases removed from V and 0 bases from J, the gap between germline ends came to 8 bases. The CDR3 length is 13 residues. The CDR3 region has the DNA TGTGCCAGGTGGACAGCAACTAATGAAAAACTGTTTTTT. Protein sequence: CARWTATNEKLFF.

This rearrangement joins TRBV18 to TRBJ1-2; TRBD1 matches at 8 bases. Trimming removed 2 bases from V and 2 bases from J; junction bases left unmatched: 7. This CDR3 contains 16 residues. CDR1 and CDR2 (germline): KGHSH, LQKENI. The CDR3 coding sequence is TGTGCCAGCTCACCAACGGGGACAGGACCAAACTATGGCTACACCTTC. Amino acids: CASSPTGTGPNYGYTF.

The rearrangement joins TRBV7-2 to TRBJ1-5, with D tentatively TRBD1 (5 bases). Germline loops: CDR1 SGHTA, CDR2 FQGNSA. The CDR3 is made up of 14 amino acids. V shed 5 bases and J shed 4 bases, with 12 bases lying between them. The DNA of the CDR3 is TGTGCCAGCAGCGCGACAGTAACTAATCAGCCCCAGCATTTT. Translated: CASSATVTNQPQHF.

J is TRBJ1-1 and V is TRBV2; the match to TRBD1 covers 9 bases. This CDR3 is built from 14 residues. J gave up 5 bases and V 8 bases, and 9 bases lay outside the gene matches. Germline V gene data show CDR1 as SNHLY and CDR2 as FYNNEI. In DNA form, the CDR3 reads TGTGCCAGCGGGATAGACAGGGGGGAGACTGAAGCTTTCTTT. The encoded protein is CASGIDRGETEAFF.

This chain connects TRBV20-1 to TRBJ2-1; possible D gene TRBD2, 6 bases. The germline V gene encodes CDR1 DFQATT and CDR2 SNEGSKA (reference sequence). The V and J ends lost 3 bases and 1 base respectively, with 13 bases between them. This CDR3 has 15 residues. The CDR3 coding sequence is TGCAGTGCTAGTCGGGCTAGCGTGTCCTACAATGAGCAGTTCTTC. It specifies CSASRASVSYNEQFF.